The clone carrying this T cell receptor beta chain was observed many times. Its antigen is unknown. The CDR3 extends 3 residues past the end of the read, so its final part is completed from the germline J gene. Clones were sequenced by immunoSEQ multiplex PCR, and TCRdb holds only the in-frame ones, with some missing. The sample offers tens of thousands of clones and no singletons, the top ten holding 2.8%. This entry belongs to a study of T cell clonality in common variable immunodeficiency. Study results and limitations: Patient heterogeneity in the CVID cohort limited correlations between repertoire features and clinical complications. CVID subjects had higher TCRbeta clonality than healthy controls, most marked in about a third. In common variable immunodeficiency, TCR beta chains reportedly carried fewer deletions and N-nucleotide insertions. Fewer TCRbeta clones were shared among CVID subjects than controls.

In germline, CDR1 is LNHDA, CDR2 SQIVND (reference sequence). This CDR3 is 13 amino acids long. V dropped 4 bases and J dropped 6; count of bases not matched to a gene: 4. The sequencing input was peripheral blood mononuclear cells. The chain combines TRBV19 with TRBJ1-1; 8 bases agree with TRBD1. The clonotype originates from a person aged 18-70 years in good health. CDR3 DNA (partial): TGTGCCAGTAGTACGACAGGGGTCTCTGAA. Protein sequence: CASSTTGVSE. The whole CDR3 protein reads CASSTTGVSEAFF.